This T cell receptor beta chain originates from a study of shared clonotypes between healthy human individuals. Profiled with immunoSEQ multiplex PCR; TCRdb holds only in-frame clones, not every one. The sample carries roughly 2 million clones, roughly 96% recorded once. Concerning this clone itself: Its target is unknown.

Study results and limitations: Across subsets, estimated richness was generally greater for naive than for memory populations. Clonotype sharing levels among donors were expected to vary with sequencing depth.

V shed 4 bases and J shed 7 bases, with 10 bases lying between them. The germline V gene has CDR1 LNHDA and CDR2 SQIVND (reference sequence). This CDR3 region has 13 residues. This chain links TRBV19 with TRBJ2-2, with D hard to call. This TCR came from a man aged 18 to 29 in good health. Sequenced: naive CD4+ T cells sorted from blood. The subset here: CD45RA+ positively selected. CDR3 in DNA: TGTGCCAGTAGTACGTCTCGCCGCGGGGAGCTGTTTTTT. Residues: CASSTSRRGELFF. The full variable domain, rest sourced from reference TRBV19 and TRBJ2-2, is DGGITQSPKYLFRKEGQNVTLSCEQNLNHDAMYWYRQDPGQGLRLIYYSQIVNDFQKGDIAEGYSVSREKKESFPLTVTSAQKNPTAFYLCASSTSRRGELFFGEGSRLTVL.